This is a list of T cell receptor beta chains from one sample in a study of Graves' ophthalmopathy and Graves' hyperthyroidism. TCRdb passed the multiplex PCR reads through MiXCR, listing each CDR3 protein once. In the table there are about 1.2 million distinct CDR3 sequences, 35% to 40% of which are singletons. The sample comprised peripheral blood or thyroid tissue (not recorded which). These receptors were taken from an adult man with Graves' hyperthyroidism. Both conserved end residues are part of each CDR3. Fields, in order: J gene, CDR3 length, clone size, D gene, V gene, CDR3 DNA, CDR3 protein. D genes are given only for firm matches. Some rows mark clone size as missing; the rest say once, few, many or name a class of expanded clone.

J gene: TRBJ1-5
CDR3 length: 17
clone size: once
D gene: .
V gene: TRBV19
CDR3 DNA: TGTGCCAGTAGTTCAACATGGGGGACCTTTAGCAATCAGCCCCAGCATTTT
CDR3 protein: CASSSTWGTFSNQPQHF

J gene: TRBJ1-2
CDR3 length: 13
clone size: many
D gene: .
V gene: TRBV24-1
CDR3 DNA: TGTGCCACCAGTGATTTAGCGGGGAATGGCTACACCTTC
CDR3 protein: CATSDLAGNGYTF

J gene: TRBJ2-5
CDR3 length: 15
clone size: many
D gene: TRBD1
V gene: TRBV7-9
CDR3 DNA: TGTGCCAGCAGCTTAGCCAGGGGGCGCGGAGAGACCCAGTACTTC
CDR3 protein: CASSLARGRGETQYF

J gene: TRBJ2-7
CDR3 length: 16
clone size: .
D gene: TRBD1
V gene: TRBV20-1
CDR3 DNA: TGCAGTGCTAGAGATCTTCGGGACAGGGAGTTCTACGAGCAGTACTTC
CDR3 protein: CSARDLRDREFYEQYF

J gene: TRBJ2-7
CDR3 length: 18
clone size: .
D gene: TRBD1
V gene: TRBV7-2
CDR3 DNA: TGTGCCAGCAGCTTAGCCCCAGGGGCGTCGGGACAGGCCTACGAGCAGTACTTC
CDR3 protein: CASSLAPGASGQAYEQYF

J gene: TRBJ2-5
CDR3 length: 15
clone size: many
D gene: .
V gene: TRBV15
CDR3 DNA: TGTGCCACCAGCAGAGATGAGGGGTTGGAAGAGACCCAGTACTTC
CDR3 protein: CATSRDEGLEETQYF

J gene: TRBJ2-5
CDR3 length: 16
clone size: many
D gene: TRBD2
V gene: TRBV7-9
CDR3 DNA: TGTGCCAGCAGCTTTTCGGCGGGAGTGGGGCAAGAGACCCAGTACTTC
CDR3 protein: CASSFSAGVGQETQYF

J gene: TRBJ1-6
CDR3 length: 16
clone size: .
D gene: TRBD1
V gene: TRBV10-3
CDR3 DNA: TGTGCCACTACCCCGGACAGGGGGATCTATAATTCACCCCTCCACTTT
CDR3 protein: CATTPDRGIYNSPLHF

J gene: TRBJ1-4
CDR3 length: 11
clone size: .
D gene: .
V gene: TRBV30
CDR3 DNA: TGTGCCAGTAAGCGGGGACAAGGTCTGTTTTTT
CDR3 protein: CASKRGQGLFF

J gene: TRBJ2-7
CDR3 length: 16
clone size: many
D gene: TRBD1
V gene: TRBV7-2
CDR3 DNA: TGTGCCAGCAGCCAAGGGACAGGGTTTCCCCCCTACGAGCAGTACTTC
CDR3 protein: CASSQGTGFPPYEQYF

J gene: TRBJ2-7
CDR3 length: 15
clone size: .
D gene: TRBD2
V gene: TRBV6-5
CDR3 DNA: TGTGCCAGCAGTTACTCGATATTAGCGGGGGGCGAGCAGTACTTC
CDR3 protein: CASSYSILAGGEQYF

J gene: TRBJ2-7
CDR3 length: 13
clone size: many
D gene: .
V gene: TRBV10-1
CDR3 DNA: TGCGCCAGCAGGGAAGACAGCTCCTACGAGCAGTACTTC
CDR3 protein: CASREDSSYEQYF

J gene: TRBJ2-2
CDR3 length: 19
clone size: many
D gene: .
V gene: TRBV29-1
CDR3 DNA: TGCAGCGTTGAAGTGTGGGGCACGGCAGGCCCCAAAGGGACCGGGGAGCTGTTTTTT
CDR3 protein: CSVEVWGTAGPKGTGELFF

J gene: TRBJ2-7
CDR3 length: 14
clone size: .
D gene: TRBD2
V gene: TRBV20-1
CDR3 DNA: TGCAGTGCTAGAAAGACTAGCGGAGCTTACGAGCAGTACTTC
CDR3 protein: CSARKTSGAYEQYF

J gene: TRBJ1-2
CDR3 length: 14
clone size: many
D gene: .
V gene: TRBV12-3/TRBV12-4
CDR3 DNA: TGTGCCAGCAGTTTCAAACAGGTCTACTATGGCTACACCTTC
CDR3 protein: CASSFKQVYYGYTF

J gene: TRBJ2-6
CDR3 length: 16
clone size: once
D gene: .
V gene: TRBV7-2
CDR3 DNA: TGCGCCAGCAGCCAAGAGGTGAGCTCTGGGGCCAACGTCCTGACTTTC
CDR3 protein: CASSQEVSSGANVLTF

J gene: TRBJ2-5
CDR3 length: 18
clone size: .
D gene: .
V gene: TRBV7-9
CDR3 DNA: TGTGCCAGCAGCTTGGCATTAGACCCTAGCGAGTACCAAGAGACCCAGTACTTC
CDR3 protein: CASSLALDPSEYQETQYF

J gene: TRBJ1-1
CDR3 length: 15
clone size: .
D gene: .
V gene: TRBV28
CDR3 DNA: TGTGCCAGCAGTCCGCCGCAGGGGTCGAACACTGAAGCTTTCTTT
CDR3 protein: CASSPPQGSNTEAFF

J gene: TRBJ1-5
CDR3 length: 14
clone size: many
D gene: TRBD1
V gene: TRBV20-1
CDR3 DNA: TGCAGTGCTAGTGGGCAGGGGGTTAATCAGCCCCAGCATTTT
CDR3 protein: CSASGQGVNQPQHF

J gene: TRBJ1-1
CDR3 length: 14
clone size: .
D gene: .
V gene: TRBV9
CDR3 DNA: TGTGCCAGCAGCGTTGTGGCCAGCGACACTGAAGCTTTCTTT
CDR3 protein: CASSVVASDTEAFF

J gene: TRBJ2-2
CDR3 length: 16
clone size: .
D gene: TRBD1
V gene: TRBV5-1
CDR3 DNA: TGCGCCAGCAGCATCCGACAGGGGGCGCGCACCGGGGAACTGTTTTTT
CDR3 protein: CASSIRQGARTGELFF

J gene: TRBJ1-6
CDR3 length: 17
clone size: .
D gene: .
V gene: TRBV4-1
CDR3 DNA: TGCGCCAGCAGCCCCCAAGTGAGAGACAGTGTCAATTCACCCCTCCACTTT
CDR3 protein: CASSPQVRDSVNSPLHF

J gene: TRBJ1-5
CDR3 length: 14
clone size: .
D gene: .
V gene: TRBV12-3/TRBV12-4
CDR3 DNA: TGTGCCAGCGGGGGGTACGGATCCGATCAGCCCCAGCATTTT
CDR3 protein: CASGGYGSDQPQHF

J gene: TRBJ2-5
CDR3 length: 17
clone size: .
D gene: TRBD2
V gene: TRBV20-1
CDR3 DNA: TGCAGTGCTAGGGGGACTAGCGACACCGGGGAGCTGGAGACCCAGTACTTC
CDR3 protein: CSARGTSDTGELETQYF